This TCR beta chain was recorded in a study of blood T cell repertoires in COVID-19 (dated by TCRdb to the early 2020s). Background on the whole study: The collaborator samples originated in the United States, Italy and Spain and spanned the acute and convalescent phases of COVID-19. The material from the prospective study consisted of cDNA or gDNA derived from T cells, B-cell-depleted T cells, or PBMCs. Deeply sampled blood TCRbeta repertoires from subjects exposed to, actively infected with, or recovered from COVID-19 were included in the dataset. The sample metadata nearly always contained a de-identified subject ID, COVID-19 status, age in years and sex. The repertoires were released in a freely available public database intended as a resource for research on the immune response to SARS-CoV-2. Samples came from the ongoing ImmuneRACE study (first 160 participants) plus 1,254 subjects from 6 global collaborators. HLA class I and class II types, where available, came from metadata supplied by the sample provider rather than from assay-based typing. What the research found in general, with its limitations: Clinical and demographic metadata were provided uncurated, with the amount varying by source and participant.

On this clone itself: The clone's antigen remains unknown. The record has no base qualities; no much larger clone is one base away.

V loses 7 bases of germline sequence and J loses 1 base, and the interval between the two ends is 13 bases. The germline V gene provides CDR1 MNHEY and CDR2 SVGAGI. Including the terminal cysteine and phenylalanine, the CDR3 comprises 14 residues. Solely the CDR3 DNA is kept, with 42 bases framed from the first base. Each collaborating institution followed its own protocols to collect whole blood in K2EDTA tubes. For TCRbeta analysis, collaborators shipped samples in one of three forms: frozen whole blood, isolated PBMCs, or DNA extracted from either of those sample types. TCRbeta CDR3 regions were amplified from genomic DNA using the immunoSEQ Assay, a bias-controlled multiplex PCR. In the authors' own workflow: The number of nucleated cells in each sample was estimated by amplification of reference gene primers within the assay. To quantify the absolute abundance of each unique TCRbeta CDR3 rearrangement, sequence reads were collapsed and filtered. Productive Simpson clonality was computed per sample as the square root of Simpson's diversity index over productive rearrangements. Drawn from immuneACCESS, this table holds only the in-frame rearrangements with V and J called that TCRdb kept. Clones are partly lost; checked studies trace under half to an unresolved V gene and leave the rest unexplained. The V and J calls and clone size come from that table; D and trimming were worked out from the DNA. The sample table contains fewer than 75,000 clones; only one count was recorded for about 90% of them. About 7% of the sample is in the top ten clones.

The sequence joins TRBV6-5 to TRBJ1-1; TRBD1 is a possible D gene, resting on 6 matching bases. The receptor's source is a man aged 55 to 70 with active or convalescent COVID-19. Sequenced input: peripheral blood. The CDR3 region reads CASTSRDKNTEAFF. The DNA sequence follows: TGTGCCAGCACTAGCCGGGACAAGAACACTGAAGCTTTCTTT.